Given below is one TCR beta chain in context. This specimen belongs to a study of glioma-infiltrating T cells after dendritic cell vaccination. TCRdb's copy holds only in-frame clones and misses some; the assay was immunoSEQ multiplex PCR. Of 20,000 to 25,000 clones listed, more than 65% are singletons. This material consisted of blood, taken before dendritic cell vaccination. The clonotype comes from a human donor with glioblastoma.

CDR3 nucleotides: TGTGCCAGCTCATCAACACGATCCTCACTAGCGGGATTCAATGAGCAGTTCTTC. Translated, it gives CASSSTRSSLAGFNEQFF. The chain recombines TRBV18 with TRBJ2-1, with 10 bases identical to TRBD2. CDR1 is KGHSH, CDR2 LQKENI, per germline. J gave up 6 bases and V 5 bases, and 16 bases lay outside the gene matches. The CDR3 totals 18 residues.